These T cell receptor beta chains were read from a single sample in a study of siplizumab effects on memory and regulatory T cells. Assay used: immunoSEQ multiplex PCR; TCRdb lists only in-frame clones, some missing. Seen here are roughly 100,000 clones, around 97% observed once, and the top ten hold around 0.031%. Sequenced sample: naive CD4+ T cells sorted from blood. The receptors here all came from a human donor in good health. CDR3s include the opening cysteine and the closing phenylalanine or tryptophan. A D gene is named only where the DNA matches it firmly. Rows may omit the clone size; those that give it use once, few, many or a size class.

clone_size: few
d_call: .
j_call: TRBJ1-1
v_call: TRBV5-1
cdr3_nt: TGCGCCAGCAGCTTGAGCGATTTGAACACTGAAGCTTTCTTT
cdr3_aa: CASSLSDLNTEAFF

clone_size: .
d_call: TRBD1
j_call: TRBJ1-2
v_call: TRBV6-1
cdr3_nt: TGTGCCAGCAGTCCCCCCCCAGGGGGCCCTCCGGGCTACACCTTC
cdr3_aa: CASSPPPGGPPGYTF

clone_size: .
d_call: .
j_call: TRBJ1-6
v_call: TRBV6-4
cdr3_nt: TGTGCCAGCAGTCGAGGAACGGATTCACCCCTCCACTTT
cdr3_aa: CASSRGTDSPLHF

clone_size: .
d_call: TRBD1
j_call: TRBJ1-6
v_call: TRBV7-9
cdr3_nt: TGTGCCAGCAGCTCTACAGGGGGGAATTCACCCCTCCACTTT
cdr3_aa: CASSSTGGNSPLHF

clone_size: .
d_call: .
j_call: TRBJ2-3
v_call: TRBV5-4
cdr3_nt: TGTGCCAGCAGCCTGGAACTAGCTATACCAGATACGCAGTATTTT
cdr3_aa: CASSLELAIPDTQYF

clone_size: .
d_call: .
j_call: TRBJ1-6
v_call: TRBV4-3
cdr3_nt: TGCGCCAGCAGCCAAGCCCCGGCGCTGGACGGGAGCTCCTATAATTCACCCCTCCACTTT
cdr3_aa: CASSQAPALDGSSYNSPLHF

clone_size: few
d_call: .
j_call: TRBJ1-3
v_call: TRBV5-1
cdr3_nt: TGCGCCAGCAGCTTGGCGGGGGCTGGAAACACCATATATTTT
cdr3_aa: CASSLAGAGNTIYF

clone_size: .
d_call: TRBD1
j_call: TRBJ1-5
v_call: TRBV18
cdr3_nt: TGTGCCAGCTCCCTGGGACAGGGCTATCAGCCCCAGCATTTT
cdr3_aa: CASSLGQGYQPQHF

clone_size: .
d_call: .
j_call: TRBJ2-7
v_call: TRBV7-2
cdr3_nt: TGTGCCAGCAGCTTAACCTCCTCCTACGAGCAGTACTTC
cdr3_aa: CASSLTSSYEQYF

clone_size: .
d_call: TRBD2
j_call: TRBJ2-1
v_call: TRBV14
cdr3_nt: TGTGCCAGCAGTTGGGGAGGGGAGTACACTGAGCAGTTCTTC
cdr3_aa: CASSWGGEYTEQFF

clone_size: once
d_call: .
j_call: TRBJ1-2
v_call: TRBV19
cdr3_nt: TGTGCCAGTAGTCCACAGGGTAGAGACTATGGCTACACCTTC
cdr3_aa: CASSPQGRDYGYTF